This TCR beta chain was sequenced during a study of blood T cell repertoires in COVID-19. Looking at the study overall: From the United States, Italy and Spain came samples of acute and convalescent COVID-19.

CDR3 length: 18 residues. Trimming removed 2 bases from V and 3 bases from J; junction bases left unmatched: 10. Germline CDR1 MNHEY, CDR2 SMNVEV (reference sequence). Produced via immunoSEQ multiplex PCR; TCRdb's table is partial and in-frame only. This table holds about 87,000 clones, roughly 76% found once. The genes are TRBV27 and TRBJ1-1, with 12 positions matching TRBD1. The sample consisted of peripheral blood. The TCR was taken from a woman aged 45 to 65 with acute or convalescent COVID-19. This CDR3 is CASSLIGGTGGLDTEAFF. The CDR3 region has the DNA TGTGCCAGCAGTTTAATCGGCGGGACAGGGGGCCTGGACACTGAAGCTTTCTTT.